The clone carrying this T cell receptor beta chain was observed a handful of times. The target antigen is unknown. The sample originates from a study of vaccination effects on CD4 cells after COVID-19. Overall study: Everyone in the study got two shots of either the BNT162b2 or mRNA-1273 vaccine.

Antigen-specific CD4+ T cells were first expanded with viral peptide pools by the ViraFEST assay and only then sequenced. When around 10 days of culture had elapsed, CD4+ T cells were isolated. Vaccinees lacked prior SARS-CoV-2 infection and tested negative for nucleocapsid antibodies. V was cut by 3 bases and J by 5 bases, with 19 bases left in between. Germline-derived CDR1 and CDR2 are SEHNR and FQNEAQ (reference sequence). The length of the CDR3 is 16 residues. The method was immunoSEQ multiplex PCR; TCRdb's version includes in-frame clones alone and lacks a portion of them. The data hold about 23,000 clones, with about three quarters observed a single time.

The chain couples TRBV7-9 to TRBJ2-5; the D call may be TRBD1 or TRBD2 (5 bases each). Sequenced material: CD4+ T cells from PBMCs cultured with SARS-CoV-2 spike peptides, taken before COVID-19 vaccination. The receptor was derived from a human donor who received a COVID-19 vaccine. The CDR3 DNA reads TGTGCCAGCAGCTTCCCCTGGGGGTTAAGGGGTGAGACCCAGTACTTC. Its translation is CASSFPWGLRGETQYF. The whole variable domain, remainder taken from reference TRBV7-9 and TRBJ2-5, is DTGVSQNPRHKITKRGQNVTFRCDPISEHNRLYWYRQTLGQGPEFLTYFQNEAQLEKSRLLSDRFSAERPKGSFSTLEIQRTEQGDSAMYLCASSFPWGLRGETQYFGPGTRLLVL.